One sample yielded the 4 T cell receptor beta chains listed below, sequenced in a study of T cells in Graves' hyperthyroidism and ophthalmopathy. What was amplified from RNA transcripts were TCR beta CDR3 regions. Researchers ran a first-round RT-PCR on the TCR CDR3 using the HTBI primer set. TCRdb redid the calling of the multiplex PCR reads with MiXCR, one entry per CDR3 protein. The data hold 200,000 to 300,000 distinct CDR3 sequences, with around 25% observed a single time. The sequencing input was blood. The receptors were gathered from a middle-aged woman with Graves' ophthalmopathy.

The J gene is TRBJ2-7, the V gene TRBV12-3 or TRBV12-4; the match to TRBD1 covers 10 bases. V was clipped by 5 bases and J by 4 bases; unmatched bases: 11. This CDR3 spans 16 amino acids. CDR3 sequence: CASSKSRGQGWYEQYF. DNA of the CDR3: TGTGCCAGCAGTAAATCCCGGGGACAGGGGTGGTACGAGCAGTACTTC.

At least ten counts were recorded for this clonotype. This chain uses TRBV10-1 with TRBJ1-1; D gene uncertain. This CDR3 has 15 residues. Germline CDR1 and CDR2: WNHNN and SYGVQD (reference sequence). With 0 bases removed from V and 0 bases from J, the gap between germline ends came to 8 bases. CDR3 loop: CASSESGSLNTEAFF. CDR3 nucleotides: TGCGCCAGCAGTGAGTCGGGTTCCCTGAACACTGAAGCTTTCTTT.

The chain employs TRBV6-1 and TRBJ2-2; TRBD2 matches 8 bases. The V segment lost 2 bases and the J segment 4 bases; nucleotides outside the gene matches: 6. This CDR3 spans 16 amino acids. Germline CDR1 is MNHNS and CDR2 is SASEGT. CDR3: CASSEWGGRCTGELFF. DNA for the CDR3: TGTGCCAGCAGTGAATGGGGCGGGAGGTGCACCGGGGAGCTGTTTTTT.

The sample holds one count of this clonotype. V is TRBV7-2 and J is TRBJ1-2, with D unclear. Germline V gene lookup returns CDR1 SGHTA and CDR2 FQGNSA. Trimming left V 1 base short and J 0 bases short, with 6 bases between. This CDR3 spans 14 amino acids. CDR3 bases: TGTGCCAGCAGCTTAGGGTCGACTAACTATGGCTACACCTTC. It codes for CASSLGSTNYGYTF.